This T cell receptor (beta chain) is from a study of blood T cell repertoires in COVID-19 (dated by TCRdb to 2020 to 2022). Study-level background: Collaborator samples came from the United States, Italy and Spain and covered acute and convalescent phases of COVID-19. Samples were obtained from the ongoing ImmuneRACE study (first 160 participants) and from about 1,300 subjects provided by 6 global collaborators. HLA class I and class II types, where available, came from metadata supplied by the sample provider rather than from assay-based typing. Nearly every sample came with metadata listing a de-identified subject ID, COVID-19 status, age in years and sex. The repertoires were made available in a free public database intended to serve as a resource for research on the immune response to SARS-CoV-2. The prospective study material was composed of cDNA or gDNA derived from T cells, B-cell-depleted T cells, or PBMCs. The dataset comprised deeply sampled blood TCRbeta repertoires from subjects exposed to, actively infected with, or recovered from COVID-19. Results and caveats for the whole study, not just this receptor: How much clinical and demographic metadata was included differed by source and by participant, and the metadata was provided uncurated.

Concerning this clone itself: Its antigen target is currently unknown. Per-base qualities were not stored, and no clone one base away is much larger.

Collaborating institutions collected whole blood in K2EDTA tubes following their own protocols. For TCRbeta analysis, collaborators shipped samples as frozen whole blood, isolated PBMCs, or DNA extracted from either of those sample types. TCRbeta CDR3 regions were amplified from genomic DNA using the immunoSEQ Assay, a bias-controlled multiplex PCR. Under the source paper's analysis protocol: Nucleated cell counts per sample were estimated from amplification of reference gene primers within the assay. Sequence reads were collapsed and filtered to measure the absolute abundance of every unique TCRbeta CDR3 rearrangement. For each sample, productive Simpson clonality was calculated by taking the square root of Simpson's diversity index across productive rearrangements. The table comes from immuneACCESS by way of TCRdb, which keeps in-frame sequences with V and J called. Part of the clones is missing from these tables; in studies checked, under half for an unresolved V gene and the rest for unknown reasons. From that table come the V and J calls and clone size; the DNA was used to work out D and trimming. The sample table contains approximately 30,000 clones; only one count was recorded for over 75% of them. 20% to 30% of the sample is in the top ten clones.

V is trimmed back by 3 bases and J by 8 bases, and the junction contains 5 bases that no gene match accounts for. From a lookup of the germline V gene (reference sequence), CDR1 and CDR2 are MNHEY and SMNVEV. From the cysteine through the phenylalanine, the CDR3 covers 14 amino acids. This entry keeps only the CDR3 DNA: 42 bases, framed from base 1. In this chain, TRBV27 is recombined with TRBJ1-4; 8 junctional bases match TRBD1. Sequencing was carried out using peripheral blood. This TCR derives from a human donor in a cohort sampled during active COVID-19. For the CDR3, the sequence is CASSLVRGREKLFF. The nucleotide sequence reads TGTGCCAGCAGTTTGGTCAGGGGGCGAGAAAAACTGTTTTTT.